The 15 T cell receptor beta chains listed next were all sequenced from one sample in a study of shared clonotypes between healthy human individuals. Sequencing was performed with immunoSEQ multiplex PCR; in TCRdb, only in-frame clones are kept and a portion is missing. The sample has approximately 740,000 clones, approximately 79% seen once; the top ten hold 1.5% to 2%. Material: memory CD4+ T cells sorted from blood. Subset reported: CD45RA-negative fraction. These TCRs come from a woman aged 30 to 39 in good health.

The chain links TRBV6-5 to TRBJ2-5; D remains unclear. The CDR3 extends over 15 amino acids. The germline gives CDR1 MNHEY, CDR2 SVGAGI. Trimming took 8 bases from V and 5 from J, leaving 21 bases between them. The CDR3 DNA sequence: TGTGCCAGCGTCCTCTATCGTGGGTCTGGGGAGACCCAGTACTTC. Translated, it gives CASVLYRGSGETQYF.

The genes are TRBV6-6 and TRBJ2-2, with TRBD1 matching over 7 bases. The CDR3 is made up of 14 amino acids. The germline V gene has CDR1 MNHNY and CDR2 SVGAGI (reference sequence). V gave up 7 bases and J gave up 5 bases; unmatched junction bases: 7. As DNA, the CDR3 is TGTGCCAGCAAGGTGACAGGGAATACCGGGGAGCTGTTTTTT. Its protein is CASKVTGNTGELFF.

The rearrangement links TRBV4-2 to TRBJ2-7, with D unresolved. V was trimmed by 0 bases and J by 1 base, leaving 7 bases between them. CDR1 is LGHNA and CDR2 is YNFKEQ in the germline V gene. The CDR3 runs 14 residues. CDR3 DNA: TGTGCCAGCAGCCAAGACCGCGAATCCTACGAGCAGTACTTC. Translating gives CASSQDRESYEQYF.

The chain has TRBV28 and TRBJ1-5; D is unclear. CDR3 length: 14 residues. Germline V gene sequence: CDR1 MDHEN, CDR2 SYDVKM. V was clipped by 8 bases and J by 5 bases, with 16 bases between them. CDR3 region: CASLTPGEHQPQHF. In nucleotides, the CDR3 is TGTGCCAGCCTCACCCCCGGGGAACATCAGCCCCAGCATTTT.

Comments on this clone: Other DNA sequences in the same sample also yield this CDR3. The chain uses TRBV4-1 and TRBJ2-5; D is perhaps TRBD2 (5 bases). The germline V gene has CDR1 MGHRA and CDR2 YSYEKL. V lost 4 bases and J 2 bases, leaving 8 bases between the germline ends. The CDR3 is 13 residues long. The CDR3 coding sequence is TGCGCCAGCAGCCGAGGGCCACAAGAGACCCAGTACTTC. Translating it yields CASSRGPQETQYF.

V gene TRBV19 combines with J gene TRBJ2-1; tentative D call: TRBD2 (5 bases). Trimming stripped 9 bases from V and 8 bases from J, with 17 bases between. CDR1 LNHDA and CDR2 SQIVND come from the germline V gene (reference sequence). This CDR3 is 13 amino acids long. The CDR3 DNA sequence: TGTGCCAGCGGACTGACTACAACCCATGAGCAGTTCTTC. It codes for CASGLTTTHEQFF. Together with reference TRBV19 and TRBJ2-1, the CDR3 gives the full variable domain: DGGITQSPKYLFRKEGQNVTLSCEQNLNHDAMYWYRQDPGQGLRLIYYSQIVNDFQKGDIAEGYSVSREKKESFPLTVTSAQKNPTAFYLCASGLTTTHEQFFGPGTRLTVL.

The chain couples TRBV6-5 to TRBJ1-2; D is ambiguous. Germline lookup yields CDR1 MNHEY and CDR2 SVGAGI. CDR3 length: 13 residues. The V end was cut by 6 bases, the J end by 2 bases, with 10 bases between. The CDR3 nucleotides read TGTGCCAGCAGGAAGGACGGGAACTATGGCTACACCTTC. Encoded protein: CASRKDGNYGYTF.

A word on this clone: Other DNA sequences in this sample translate to the same CDR3. CDR3 coding DNA: TGCGCCAGCAGCTTGTCTAACTATGGCTACACCTTC. This codes for CASSLSNYGYTF. The chain joins TRBV5-1 to TRBJ1-2; D is unclear. The CDR3 length is 12 residues. Germline lookup yields CDR1 SGHRS and CDR2 YFSETQ. V was trimmed by 1 base and J by 0 bases, leaving 1 base between them.

This clone was recorded only once. The rearrangement joins TRBV19 to TRBJ2-7; TRBD1 agrees at 7 bases. The germline V gene has CDR1 LNHDA and CDR2 SQIVND (reference sequence). Trimming cost V 7 bases and J 2 bases; bases outside gene matches: 8. The CDR3 is 14 amino acids. The CDR3 protein is CASKADRRTYEQYF. CDR3 DNA: TGTGCCAGTAAAGCGGACAGGAGGACCTACGAGCAGTACTTC.

This clone has only a few counts. This rearrangement joins TRBV5-4 to TRBJ2-1; 12 bases are shared with TRBD2. Germline CDR1 reads SGHNT; CDR2 reads YYREEE (reference sequence). The CDR3 covers 15 residues. The trim removed 5 bases at V and 8 bases at J, leaving 8 bases unmatched. As DNA, the CDR3 is TGTGCCAGCAGTTCAAGGACTAGCGGGACGTATGAGCAGTTCTTC. Translation: CASSSRTSGTYEQFF.

The chain employs TRBV25-1 and TRBJ2-5; D perhaps matches TRBD2 (5 bases). The CDR3 covers 15 residues. Trimming took off 1 base at V and 2 bases at J, with 11 bases between the two ends. CDR1 MGHDK and CDR2 SYGVNS come from the germline V gene. The CDR3 DNA follows: TGTGCCAGCAGTGAATCCCTGAGAGGGCAAGAGACCCAGTACTTC. Its protein product is CASSESLRGQETQYF.

This clone occurred once. The sample has other DNA sequences that encode this CDR3 too. V gene TRBV10-3 combines with J gene TRBJ2-5, with D uncertain. Looked up from germline, CDR1 is ENHRY and CDR2 is SYGVKD. V lost 5 bases to trimming and J lost 3 bases, with 7 bases between them. This CDR3 has 12 amino acids. The CDR3 is CAISRGEETQYF. The CDR3, as DNA: TGTGCCATCAGTCGCGGAGAAGAGACCCAGTACTTC.

This sequence joins TRBV19 and TRBJ1-4; 7 bases fit TRBD1. From germline, CDR1 is LNHDA and CDR2 SQIVND (reference sequence). This CDR3 is 16 amino acids long. J lost 5 bases, V lost 4 bases, and 10 bases had no gene match. The CDR3 nucleotides are TGTGCCAGTAGTAAACCTGGCGGGACAGAGAATGAAAAACTGTTTTTT. This translates into CASSKPGGTENEKLFF.

The V and J genes are TRBV15 and TRBJ2-5, with 8 bases fitting TRBD1. Germline trimming cut 8 bases from V and 5 bases from J; bases unmatched to any gene: 10. The CDR3 runs 14 residues. CDR1 and CDR2 (germline): LNHNV, YYDKDF (reference sequence). CDR3 coding DNA: TGTGCCACCGCAGGGGGCGCATCGTGGGAGACCCAGTACTTC. It specifies CATAGGASWETQYF.

The V call is TRBV6-6, the J call TRBJ2-5, with D possibly being TRBD1 (5 bases). Judging by the DNA end, TRBJ2-7 fits better; the J call may be wrong. Germline V lookup: CDR1 MNHNY, CDR2 SVGAGI (reference sequence). The CDR3 sequence is 14 residues long. CDR3 residues: CASSPQDSSYEQYF. The CDR3 DNA reads TGTGCCAGCAGCCCTCAAGACAGCTCCTACGAGCAGTACTTC.